This T cell receptor beta chain was found in a study of T cells after yellow fever vaccination. Study overall: Low-cell-number fractions were prepared with SMART-Seq v4 Ultra Low Input.

Broader study findings: Highly abundant clonotypes carried over from the bulk population could end up in FACS-sorted repertoires as contaminants. A minor fraction of clonotypes spanned both CD4 and CD8 compartments.

This clonotype was seen a handful of times. Its target is unknown. TCRdb independently ran MiXCR on the 5' RACE reads; one entry per CDR3 protein. The table lists about 230,000 distinct CDR3 sequences, 6.5% to 7.5% of them singletons. The specimen was CD4+ T cells sorted from PBMCs, collected on the day of the yellow fever booster vaccination. The source is a man under 40 who received the YFV17D yellow fever vaccine.

CDR3 DNA sequence: TGTGCCAGCAGTTCAGCGGCGGGCCAAGAGACCCAGTACTTC. The encoded protein is CASSSAAGQETQYF. The chain recombines TRBV27 with TRBJ2-5; tentative D call: TRBD2 (5 bases). This CDR3 is built from 14 residues. Trimming pared 4 bases from V and 1 base from J, leaving 10 bases between. CDR1 and CDR2 from the germline V gene are MNHEY and SMNVEV (reference sequence).